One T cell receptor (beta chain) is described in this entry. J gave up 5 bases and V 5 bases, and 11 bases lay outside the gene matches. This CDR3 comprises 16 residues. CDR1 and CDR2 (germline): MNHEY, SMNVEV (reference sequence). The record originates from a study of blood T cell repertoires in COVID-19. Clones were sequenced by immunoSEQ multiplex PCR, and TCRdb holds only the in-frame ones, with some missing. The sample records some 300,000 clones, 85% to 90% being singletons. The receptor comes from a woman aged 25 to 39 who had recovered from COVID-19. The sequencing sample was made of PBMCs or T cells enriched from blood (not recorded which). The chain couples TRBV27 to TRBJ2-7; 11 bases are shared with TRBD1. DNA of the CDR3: TGTGCCAGCAGTCTCGGGACAGGGGGAACATTCCACGAGCAGTACTTC. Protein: CASSLGTGGTFHEQYF.